This is a list of T cell receptor beta chains from one sample in a study of T-cell memory formation after mild COVID-19. TCRdb re-called the 5' RACE reads with MiXCR, one entry per CDR3 protein. The table has 300,000 to 400,000 distinct CDR3 sequences, 14% seen once. The sample comprised PBMCs or a T cell subset sorted from them (not recorded which). The receptors originated from a man aged 18 to 30 who had mild COVID-19 (a few samples of this study predate the infection). Cell type and time point are not known. The CDR3 runs from the conserved cysteine through the conserved F or W.

>16|TRBJ2-2|TRBV11-2
CASSCRTGLTPGSCFF
>16|TRBJ2-7|TRBV6-5
CASSYSFIQGAYEQYF
>14|TRBJ1-1|TRBV20-1
CSARPRRMNTEAFF
>15|TRBJ2-1|TRBV24-1
CATSDPSTGDNEQFF
>15|TRBJ2-5|TRBV9
CASSAGGQGRETQYF
>14|TRBJ1-2|TRBV7-2
CASSWGQGEYGYTF
>15|TRBJ2-5|TRBV24-1
CATSDSGGAGETQYF
>14|TRBJ1-1|TRBV20-1
CSARTGGGGTEAFF
>14|TRBJ1-2|TRBV15
CATSRAQGALGYTF
>13|TRBJ2-5|TRBV7-2
CASSTWSRGTQYF
>14|TRBJ1-1|TRBV6-2/TRBV6-3
CASHIGPRYTEAFF
>11|TRBJ1-2|TRBV2
CASSRREGYTF